A single sample gave rise to the 10 T cell receptor beta chains below, sequenced in a study of OX40 agonist ivuxolimab in advanced cancers. Here immunoSEQ multiplex PCR was the method, and the copy in TCRdb shows in-frame clones only, minus some. The table shows roughly 71,000 clones, with roughly 88% occurring only once. The sequencing used CD4+ or CD8+ T cells sorted from blood, collected in a trial of the OX40 agonist ivuxolimab. These receptors were collected from an adult with an advanced solid tumor such as melanoma, head and neck, liver or kidney cancer.

The chain has TRBV28 and TRBJ2-5; 10 bases line up with TRBD2. The V and J ends lost 6 bases and 5 bases, in that order; junction bases with no gene match: 12. The CDR3 length is 16 residues. CDR1 MDHEN and CDR2 SYDVKM come from the germline V gene. The chain's CDR3 is CASSPRGLAGEETQYF. The DNA for the CDR3 is TGTGCCAGCAGCCCCAGAGGGCTAGCGGGAGAGGAGACCCAGTACTTC.

This clone was detected only once. V usage is TRBV9 and J usage is TRBJ2-3, with TRBD2 matching over 13 bases. The CDR3 covers 16 residues. Losses at the gene ends were 3 bases for V and 5 bases for J; bases not matched to a gene: 6. CDR1 SGDLS and CDR2 YYNGEE come from the germline V gene. The CDR3 loop is CASSARLAGGIDTQYF. The CDR3 DNA follows: TGTGCCAGCAGCGCTAGACTAGCGGGAGGCATAGATACGCAGTATTTT.

V and J are TRBV7-2 and TRBJ1-5; 7 bases agree with TRBD1. The CDR3 has 14 amino acids. J lost 7 bases, V lost 5 bases, and 8 bases had no gene match. CDR1 and CDR2 from the germline V gene are SGHTA and FQGNSA. For the CDR3, the DNA is TGTGCCAGCAGCCCGACAGGGAATAGCCAGCCCCAGCATTTT. This codes for CASSPTGNSQPQHF.

V usage is TRBV27 and J usage is TRBJ1-1; possible D gene TRBD1, 6 bases. The CDR3 spans 14 residues. In germline, CDR1 is MNHEY, CDR2 SMNVEV (reference sequence). Trimming took 5 bases from V and 6 from J, leaving 16 bases between them. The CDR3, as DNA: TGTGCCAGCAGTATTCGGGGGCCGGGTTCTGAAGCTTTCTTT. It is translated as CASSIRGPGSEAFF.

This clone appeared once. The chain employs TRBV19 and TRBJ2-5; 9 bases agree with TRBD1. CDR3 size: 12 residues. After removal of 9 bases from V and 6 bases from J, the junction contained 5 bases not matched to a gene. In germline, CDR1 is LNHDA, CDR2 SQIVND (reference sequence). The CDR3, as DNA: TGTGCCAGCAAGGGACAGGGCCAGACCCAGTACTTC. Translated, it gives CASKGQGQTQYF.

The CDR3, as DNA: TGTGCCGTCATTGGGCCATTCTACGAGCAGTACTTC. Translation: CAVIGPFYEQYF. This chain links TRBV28 with TRBJ2-7, with D hard to call. The germline CDR1 and CDR2 sequences are MDHEN and SYDVKM. The CDR3 runs to 12 residues. V shed 11 bases and J shed 3 bases, with 14 bases lying between them.

The chain carries TRBV11-3 and TRBJ2-2, with 12 bases lining up with TRBD2. The CDR3 has 19 amino acids. The junction had 15 bases not matched to a gene; V was cut back by 4 bases and J by 6 bases. CDR1 is SGHNT, CDR2 YENEEA, per germline. CDR3 DNA sequence: TGTGCCAGCAGCTCTCCCCCCAATCTAGCGGGAGGGCTGGCCGGGGAGCTGTTTTTT. Amino acid sequence: CASSSPPNLAGGLAGELFF. Looking up the rest from reference TRBV11-3 and TRBJ2-2 gives the full variable domain: EAGVVQSPRYKIIEKKQPVAFWCNPISGHNTLYWYLQNLGQGPELLIRYENEEAVDDSQLPKDRFSAERLKGVDSTLKIQPAELGDSAVYLCASSSPPNLAGGLAGELFFGEGSRLTVL.

The CDR3 DNA is TGTGCCAGCAGCTTAGGACGGAACTTCCAAGAGACCCAGTACTTC. Protein product: CASSLGRNFQETQYF. This rearrangement joins TRBV7-7 to TRBJ2-5, with no clear D. The ends were cut back, 1 base at V and 1 base at J, with 10 bases in the middle. Germline lookup yields CDR1 SSHAT and CDR2 FNYEAQ (reference sequence). There are 15 residues in the CDR3.

The chain employs TRBV19 and TRBJ1-2; 7 positions agree with TRBD1. The trim removed 4 bases at V and 0 bases at J, leaving 5 bases unmatched. The V gene's germline CDR1 is LNHDA and CDR2 SQIVND (reference sequence). This CDR3 contains 15 residues. In DNA form, the CDR3 reads TGTGCCAGTAGTACCCCGGACAGGCCTAACTATGGCTACACCTTC. It encodes CASSTPDRPNYGYTF.

The chain has TRBV19 and TRBJ1-5; no clear D gene. V gave up 4 bases and J gave up 8 bases, with 6 bases separating them. Looked up from germline, CDR1 is LNHDA and CDR2 is SQIVND (reference sequence). The CDR3 sequence is 11 residues long. The CDR3 coding sequence is TGTGCCAGTAGTAACCCTGAGCCCCAGCATTTT. Protein: CASSNPEPQHF.